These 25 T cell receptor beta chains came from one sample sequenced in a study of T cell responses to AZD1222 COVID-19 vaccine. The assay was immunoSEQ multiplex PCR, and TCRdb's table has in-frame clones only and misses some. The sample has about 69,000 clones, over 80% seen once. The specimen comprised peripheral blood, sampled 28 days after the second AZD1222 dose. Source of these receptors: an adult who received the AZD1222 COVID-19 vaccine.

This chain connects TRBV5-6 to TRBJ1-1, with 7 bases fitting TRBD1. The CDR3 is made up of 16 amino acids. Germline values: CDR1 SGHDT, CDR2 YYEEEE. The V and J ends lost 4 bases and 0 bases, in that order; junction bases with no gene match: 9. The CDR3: CASSKGQVYVNTEAFF. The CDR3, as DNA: TGTGCCAGCAGCAAAGGACAGGTTTACGTGAACACTGAAGCTTTCTTT.

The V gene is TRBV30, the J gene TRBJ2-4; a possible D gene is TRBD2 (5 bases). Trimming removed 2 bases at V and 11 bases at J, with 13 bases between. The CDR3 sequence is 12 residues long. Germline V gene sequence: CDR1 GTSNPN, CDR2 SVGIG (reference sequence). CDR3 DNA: TGTGCCTGGAGTAGGACTGAGGAGGTTCAGTACTTC. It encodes CAWSRTEEVQYF.

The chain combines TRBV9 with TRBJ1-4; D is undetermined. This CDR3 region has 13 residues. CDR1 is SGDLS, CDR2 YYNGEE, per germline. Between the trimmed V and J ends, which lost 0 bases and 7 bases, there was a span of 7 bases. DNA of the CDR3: TGTGCCAGCAGCGTAGGGAATTTTGAAAAACTGTTTTTT. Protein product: CASSVGNFEKLFF.

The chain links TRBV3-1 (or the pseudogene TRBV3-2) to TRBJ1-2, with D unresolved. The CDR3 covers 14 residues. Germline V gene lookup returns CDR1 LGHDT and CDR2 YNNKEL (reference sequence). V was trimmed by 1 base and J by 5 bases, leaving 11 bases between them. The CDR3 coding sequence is TGTGCCAGCAGCCAAGCCCCTCTAGGGTATGGCTACACCTTC. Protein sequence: CASSQAPLGYGYTF.

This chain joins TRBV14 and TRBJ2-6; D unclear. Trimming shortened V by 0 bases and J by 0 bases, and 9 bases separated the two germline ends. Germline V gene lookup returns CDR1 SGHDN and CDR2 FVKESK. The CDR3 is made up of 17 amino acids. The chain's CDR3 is CASSQELPGSGANVLTF. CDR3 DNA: TGTGCCAGCAGCCAAGAATTGCCGGGCTCTGGGGCCAACGTCCTGACTTTC. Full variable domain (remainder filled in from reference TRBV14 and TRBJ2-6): EAGVTQFPSHSVIEKGQTVTLRCDPISGHDNLYWYRRVMGKEIKFLLHFVKESKQDESGMPNNRFLAERTGGTYSTLKVQPAELEDSGVYFCASSQELPGSGANVLTFGAGSRLTVL.

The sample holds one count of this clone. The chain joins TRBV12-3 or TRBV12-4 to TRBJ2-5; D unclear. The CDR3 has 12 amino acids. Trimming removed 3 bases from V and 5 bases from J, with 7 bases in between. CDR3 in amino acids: CASSFRVETQYF. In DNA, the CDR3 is TGTGCCAGCAGTTTTAGGGTCGAGACCCAGTACTTC.

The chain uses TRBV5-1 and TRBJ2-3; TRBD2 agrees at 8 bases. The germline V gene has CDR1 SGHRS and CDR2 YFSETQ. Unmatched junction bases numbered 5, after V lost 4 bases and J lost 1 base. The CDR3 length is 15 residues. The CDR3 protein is CASSLSGRGTDTQYF. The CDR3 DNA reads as TGCGCCAGCAGCCTGAGCGGGAGAGGCACAGATACGCAGTATTTT.

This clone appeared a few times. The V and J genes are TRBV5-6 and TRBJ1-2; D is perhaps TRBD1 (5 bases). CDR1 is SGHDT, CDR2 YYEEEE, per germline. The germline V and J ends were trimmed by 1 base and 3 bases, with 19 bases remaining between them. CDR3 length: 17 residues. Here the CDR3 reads CASSLIYTAARDYGYTF. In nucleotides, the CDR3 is TGTGCCAGCAGCTTGATATATACAGCCGCCAGGGACTATGGCTACACCTTC.

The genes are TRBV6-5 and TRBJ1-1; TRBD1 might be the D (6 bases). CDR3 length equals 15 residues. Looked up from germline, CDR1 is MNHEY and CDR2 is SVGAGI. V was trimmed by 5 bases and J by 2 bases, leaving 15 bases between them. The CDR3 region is CASSRVGQLNTEAFF. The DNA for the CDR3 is TGTGCCAGCAGTAGAGTGGGACAACTCAACACTGAAGCTTTCTTT.

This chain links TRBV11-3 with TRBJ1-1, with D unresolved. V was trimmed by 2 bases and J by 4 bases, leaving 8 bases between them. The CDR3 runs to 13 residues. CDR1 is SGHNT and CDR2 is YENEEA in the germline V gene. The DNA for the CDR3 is TGTGCCAGCAGCTTAACCTGGGGCACTGAAGCTTTCTTT. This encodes CASSLTWGTEAFF.

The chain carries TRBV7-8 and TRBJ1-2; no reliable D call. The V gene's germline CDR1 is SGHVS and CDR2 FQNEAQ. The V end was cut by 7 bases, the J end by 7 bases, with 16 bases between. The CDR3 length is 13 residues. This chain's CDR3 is CASTLRKDLGYTF. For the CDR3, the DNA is TGTGCCAGCACCCTGAGGAAGGATCTTGGCTACACCTTC.

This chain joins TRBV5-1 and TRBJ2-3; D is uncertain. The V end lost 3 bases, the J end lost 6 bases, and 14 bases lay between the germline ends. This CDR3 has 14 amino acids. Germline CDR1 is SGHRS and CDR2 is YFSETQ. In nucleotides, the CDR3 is TGCGCCAGCAGCTCAGAAATCCTAGGGGATACGCAGTATTTT. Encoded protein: CASSSEILGDTQYF.

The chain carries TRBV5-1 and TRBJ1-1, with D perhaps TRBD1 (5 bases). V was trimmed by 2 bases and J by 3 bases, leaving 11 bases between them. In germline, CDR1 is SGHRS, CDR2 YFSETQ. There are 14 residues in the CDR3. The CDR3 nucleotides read TGCGCCAGCAGCTTAACAGGTTCCCACACTGAAGCTTTCTTT. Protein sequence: CASSLTGSHTEAFF. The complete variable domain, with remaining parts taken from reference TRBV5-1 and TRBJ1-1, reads KAGVTQTPRYLIKTRGQQVTLSCSPISGHRSVSWYQQTPGQGLQFLFEYFSETQRNKGNFPGRFSGRQFSNSRSEMNVSTLELGDSALYLCASSLTGSHTEAFFGQGTRLTVV.

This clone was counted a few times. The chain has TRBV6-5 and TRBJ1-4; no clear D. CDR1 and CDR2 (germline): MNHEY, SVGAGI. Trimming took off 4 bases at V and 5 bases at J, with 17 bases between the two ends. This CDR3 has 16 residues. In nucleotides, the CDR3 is TGTGCCAGCAGTTCGATTGTCGTCCCAAAGAATGAAAAACTGTTTTTT. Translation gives CASSSIVVPKNEKLFF.

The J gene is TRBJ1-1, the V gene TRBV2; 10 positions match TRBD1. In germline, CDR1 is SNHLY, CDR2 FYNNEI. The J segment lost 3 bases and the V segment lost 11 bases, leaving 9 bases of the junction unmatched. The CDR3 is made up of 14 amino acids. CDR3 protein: CAGTGAGGYTEAFF. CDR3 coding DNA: TGTGCCGGGACAGGGGCAGGGGGGTACACTGAAGCTTTCTTT.

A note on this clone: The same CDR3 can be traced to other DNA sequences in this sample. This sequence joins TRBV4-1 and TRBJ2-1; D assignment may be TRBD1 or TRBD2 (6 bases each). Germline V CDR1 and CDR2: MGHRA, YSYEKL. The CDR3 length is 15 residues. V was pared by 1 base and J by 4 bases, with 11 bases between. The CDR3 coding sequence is TGCGCCAGCAGCCAAGCCCCGGGGGCTTACAATGAGCAGTTCTTC. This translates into CASSQAPGAYNEQFF.

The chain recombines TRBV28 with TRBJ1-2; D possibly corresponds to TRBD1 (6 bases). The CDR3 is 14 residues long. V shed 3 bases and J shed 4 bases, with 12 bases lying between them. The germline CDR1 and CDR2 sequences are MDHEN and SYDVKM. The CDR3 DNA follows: TGTGCCAGCAGTTTGGGGGGCTTAGGCTATGGCTACACCTTC. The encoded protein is CASSLGGLGYGYTF.

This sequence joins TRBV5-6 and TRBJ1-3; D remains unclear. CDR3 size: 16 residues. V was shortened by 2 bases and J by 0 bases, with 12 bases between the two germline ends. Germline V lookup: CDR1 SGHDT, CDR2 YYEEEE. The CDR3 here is CASSFEGLISGNTIYF. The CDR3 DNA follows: TGTGCCAGCAGCTTTGAAGGACTCATCTCTGGAAACACCATATATTTT.

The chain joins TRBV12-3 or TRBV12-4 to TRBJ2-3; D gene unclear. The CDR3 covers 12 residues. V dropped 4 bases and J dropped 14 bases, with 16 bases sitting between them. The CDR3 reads CASSSPGRPGYF. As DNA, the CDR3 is TGTGCCAGCAGTTCTCCTGGCCGACCAGGGTATTTT.

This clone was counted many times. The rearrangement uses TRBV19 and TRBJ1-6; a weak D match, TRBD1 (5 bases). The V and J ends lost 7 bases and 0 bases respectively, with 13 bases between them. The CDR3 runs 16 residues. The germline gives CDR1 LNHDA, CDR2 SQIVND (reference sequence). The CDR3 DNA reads TGTGCCAGTACTGGGGGTCCTAGCTCCTATAATTCACCCCTCCACTTT. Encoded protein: CASTGGPSSYNSPLHF. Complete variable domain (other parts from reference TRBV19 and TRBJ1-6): DGGITQSPKYLFRKEGQNVTLSCEQNLNHDAMYWYRQDPGQGLRLIYYSQIVNDFQKGDIAEGYSVSREKKESFPLTVTSAQKNPTAFYLCASTGGPSSYNSPLHFGNGTRLTVT.

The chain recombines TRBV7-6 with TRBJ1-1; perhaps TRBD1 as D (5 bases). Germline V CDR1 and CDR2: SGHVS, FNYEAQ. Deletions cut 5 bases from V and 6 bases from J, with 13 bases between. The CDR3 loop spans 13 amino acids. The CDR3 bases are TGTGCCAGCAGCCAGGGCGGACCCCCTGAAGCTTTCTTT. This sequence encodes CASSQGGPPEAFF.

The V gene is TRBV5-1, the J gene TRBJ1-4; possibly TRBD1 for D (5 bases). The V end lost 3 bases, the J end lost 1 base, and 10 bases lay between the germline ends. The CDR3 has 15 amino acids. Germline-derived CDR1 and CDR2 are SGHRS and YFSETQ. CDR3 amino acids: CASSSRRGTNEKLFF. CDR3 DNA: TGCGCCAGCAGCTCCAGGAGGGGAACTAATGAAAAACTGTTTTTT.

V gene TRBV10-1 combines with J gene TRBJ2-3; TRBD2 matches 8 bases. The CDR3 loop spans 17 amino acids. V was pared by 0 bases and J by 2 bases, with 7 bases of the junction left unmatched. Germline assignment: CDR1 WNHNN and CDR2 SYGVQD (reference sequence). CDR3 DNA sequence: TGCGCCAGCAGTGAGTCGACGAGCGGGGGACTCACAGATACGCAGTATTTT. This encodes CASSESTSGGLTDTQYF.

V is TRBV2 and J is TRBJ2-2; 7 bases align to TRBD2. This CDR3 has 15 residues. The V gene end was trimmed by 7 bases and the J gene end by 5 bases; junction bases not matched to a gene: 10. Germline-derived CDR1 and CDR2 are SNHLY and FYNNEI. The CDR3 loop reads CASTRLAGGTGELFF. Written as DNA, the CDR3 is TGTGCCAGCACCAGACTTGCCGGGGGGACCGGGGAGCTGTTTTTT.

CDR3 sequence: CASSQAQTGPEGYTF. Written as DNA, the CDR3 is TGTGCCAGCAGCCAAGCCCAGACAGGCCCAGAGGGCTACACCTTC. This chain connects TRBV3-1 (or the pseudogene TRBV3-2) to TRBJ1-2; possibly TRBD1 for D (6 bases). Trimming pared 1 base from V and 8 bases from J, leaving 17 bases between. From germline, CDR1 is LGHDT and CDR2 YNNKEL (reference sequence). The length of the CDR3 is 15 residues.